The rows below give T cell receptor beta chains drawn from one sample of a study of cytomegalovirus exposure and HLA in healthy donors. Sequencing was performed with immunoSEQ multiplex PCR; in TCRdb, only in-frame clones are kept and a portion is missing. The sample consists of approximately 100,000 clones, about four fifths of them appearing once. The sequenced sample consisted of PBMCs. The receptor source for this set is a woman between 40 and 50 years old in good health and CMV-seropositive. CDR3s include the opening cysteine and the closing phenylalanine or tryptophan. The D gene is left open where the match is weak. A row's size may be missing; if present it is once, few, many or a size class.

>.|14|TRBJ2-1|TRBV19|.
TGTGCCAGTAGTATCCCGGGTGGTAACAATGAGCAGTTCTTC
CASSIPGGNNEQFF
>TRBD1|14|TRBJ1-5|TRBV10-3|.
TGTGCCATCAGTCAGGACAGGGGCAATCAGCCCCAGCATTTT
CAISQDRGNQPQHF
>.|15|TRBJ2-5|TRBV11-3|.
TGTGCCAGCAGCTTAGATTCGAGGGTAGGAGAGACCCAGTACTTC
CASSLDSRVGETQYF
>TRBD1|17|TRBJ2-6|TRBV14|.
TGTGCCAGCAGCCAAGAGACAGGGTACGGTGGGGCCAACGTCCTGACTTTC
CASSQETGYGGANVLTF
>TRBD2|18|TRBJ2-7|TRBV25-1|.
TGTGCCAGCAGTGAATGGGAGACTAGCGGGAGGGCCTCCTACGAGCAGTACTTC
CASSEWETSGRASYEQYF
>.|16|TRBJ2-7|TRBV4-1|.
TGCGCCAGCAGCCGCGGTCAGACCCCTTCCTCCTACGAGCAGTACTTC
CASSRGQTPSSYEQYF
>.|15|TRBJ2-1|TRBV19|.
TGTGCCAGTCGTCTAAGGCTAGTCGGGGACAATGAGCAGTTCTTC
CASRLRLVGDNEQFF
>.|13|TRBJ2-1|TRBV28|.
TGTGCCAGCAGCCGCGTAGCACCTAATGAGCAGTTCTTC
CASSRVAPNEQFF
>TRBD2|17|TRBJ2-1|TRBV29-1|once
TGCAGCGTTGAAAGGGGGCTAGCGGGAGGGTCCTACAATGAGCAGTTCTTC
CSVERGLAGGSYNEQFF
>.|14|TRBJ1-5|TRBV19|.
TGTGCCAGTAGTGGCAGGGGTATGGGTGAGCCCCAGCATTTT
CASSGRGMGEPQHF
>.|17|TRBJ1-1|TRBV28|.
TGTGCCAGCGGTGCAGGGACAACTTCCCGCGCGGACACTGAAGCTTTCTTT
CASGAGTTSRADTEAFF
>TRBD2|13|TRBJ2-3|TRBV29-1|.
TGCAGCGTTTCGCGCGGGAGTGTAGATACGCAGTATTTT
CSVSRGSVDTQYF
>.|11|TRBJ2-5|TRBV10-3|.
TGTGCCATCAATCGGCGGGAGACCCAGTACTTC
CAINRRETQYF
>.|15|TRBJ1-5|TRBV7-8|.
TGTGCCAGCAGCTTGAGGGAGAATTCCAATCAGCCCCAGCATTTT
CASSLRENSNQPQHF
>.|14|TRBJ2-3|TRBV28|.
TGTGCCAGCAGTTTCCAGGGAAACACAGATACGCAGTATTTT
CASSFQGNTDTQYF
>.|14|TRBJ2-1|TRBV7-3|.
TGTGCCAGCAGCTTAGGGCAGGCTTGGGATGAGCAGTTCTTC
CASSLGQAWDEQFF
>TRBD2|15|TRBJ2-3|TRBV4-1|once
TGCGCCAGCAGCCAAGACTGGCGGGAGACAGATACGCAGTATTTT
CASSQDWRETDTQYF
>TRBD2|16|TRBJ2-1|TRBV5-1|.
TGCGCCAGCAGCTTGGGGCGGGCGGGAGGGCCGGATGAGCAGTTCTTC
CASSLGRAGGPDEQFF
>.|16|TRBJ1-4|TRBV27|.
TGTGCCAGCAGAGCCCGAGGGCGGACAACTAATGAAAAACTGTTTTTT
CASRARGRTTNEKLFF
>TRBD2|16|TRBJ2-7|TRBV6-5|.
TGTGCCAGCAGTTACTCGTCAGCGGGGCCATCCTACGAGCAGTACTTC
CASSYSSAGPSYEQYF
>TRBD1|15|TRBJ2-5|TRBV5-4|.
TGTGCCAGCAGCTCACAGACAGGGGGCGCCGAGACCCAGTACTTC
CASSSQTGGAETQYF
>.|12|TRBJ1-1|TRBV5-8|.
TGTGCCAGCAGCCCCTACTTCACTGAAGCTTTCTTT
CASSPYFTEAFF
>TRBD2|16|TRBJ2-7|TRBV19|.
TGTGCCAGAATCCCGGGACTAGCGGAGTGGGGGTACGAGCAGTACTTC
CARIPGLAEWGYEQYF
>TRBD1|15|TRBJ1-2|TRBV19|.
TGTGCCAGTAGTTTCCGGACAGGGGGTTCGTATGGCTACACCTTC
CASSFRTGGSYGYTF
>TRBD1|15|TRBJ2-4|TRBV29-1|once
TGCAGCGTCGGGGGGTCGGGACAGGGTGGGGACATTCAGTACTTC
CSVGGSGQGGDIQYF
>TRBD1|14|TRBJ1-5|TRBV28|.
TGTGCCAGCAGCTTGGGACAGATCAATCAGCCCCAGCATTTT
CASSLGQINQPQHF
>TRBD2|16|TRBJ2-2|TRBV2|.
TGTGCCAGCAGTGTTTCGGGACTAGCGAGAACCGGGGAGCTGTTTTTT
CASSVSGLARTGELFF
>.|18|TRBJ2-1|TRBV4-2|.
TGTGCCAGCAGCCAAGATATGGGGCTAACGAGCTCCTACAATGAGCAGTTCTTC
CASSQDMGLTSSYNEQFF
>.|13|TRBJ2-7|TRBV9|.
TGTGCCAGCAGCGTGGGACTGGGCTACGAGCAGTACTTC
CASSVGLGYEQYF
>.|14|TRBJ2-1|TRBV7-2|once
TGTGCCAGCAGCTTAGGACTAGCCTACAATGAGCAGTTCTTC
CASSLGLAYNEQFF
>.|15|TRBJ2-5|TRBV15|.
TGTGCCACCAGCAGAGAGTATGTGGGGGCAGAGACCCAGTACTTC
CATSREYVGAETQYF
>TRBD1|17|TRBJ2-4|TRBV5-4|once
TGTGCCAGCAGTTCGTCCCCTACAGGGGGCGCGGGAAACATTCAGTACTTC
CASSSSPTGGAGNIQYF
>TRBD1|17|TRBJ2-1|TRBV25-1|.
TGTGCCAGCCTTCTGAACAGCCCACCAGGGGGCCTCAATGAGCAGTTCTTC
CASLLNSPPGGLNEQFF
>TRBD2|16|TRBJ2-3|TRBV4-1|once
TGCGCCAGCAGCCAAGAGGGACTAGCGGGATCCGGGGGGCAGTATTTT
CASSQEGLAGSGGQYF
>.|13|TRBJ2-2|TRBV9|.
TGTGCCAGCAGCGTAGATAGCACCGGGGAGCTGTTTTTT
CASSVDSTGELFF
>TRBD2|14|TRBJ2-3|TRBV10-3|.
TGTGCCATCAGGGCGGGAGGGCCAGCAGATACGCAGTATTTT
CAIRAGGPADTQYF
>.|12|TRBJ2-7|TRBV30|.
TGTGCCTGGAGCACAGGTTTCTACGAGCAGTACTTC
CAWSTGFYEQYF
>.|12|TRBJ2-4|TRBV29-1|.
TGCAGCGTCGGTGTGCGGGAAGACATTCAGTACTTC
CSVGVREDIQYF
>TRBD2|15|TRBJ2-1|TRBV9|once
TGTGCCAGCAGCCCTGGACTAGCAGGTTACAATGAGCAGTTCTTC
CASSPGLAGYNEQFF
>.|15|TRBJ2-7|TRBV6-4|.
TGTGCCAGCACCCCTGGGGCTTACAGCTCCTACGAGCAGTACTTC
CASTPGAYSSYEQYF
>TRBD2|16|TRBJ2-7|TRBV4-1|.
TGCGCCAGCAGCCGGGGTCGGACTAGCGGCACGTACGAGCAGTACTTC
CASSRGRTSGTYEQYF
>.|17|TRBJ2-1|TRBV27|.
TGTGCCAGCAGTTCCTGGGGTAGCGGACGCTCCTACAATGAGCAGTTCTTC
CASSSWGSGRSYNEQFF
>TRBD2|13|TRBJ2-1|TRBV14|once
TGTGCCAGCAGCCAAGCGGGGGGGAATGAGCAGTTCTTC
CASSQAGGNEQFF
>TRBD2|13|TRBJ2-7|TRBV5-6|once
TGTGCCAGCAGCTGGGGAGGGGTCGACGAGCAGTACTTC
CASSWGGVDEQYF
>TRBD1|15|TRBJ1-2|TRBV28|.
TGTGCCAGCAGTTTATTACGGCAGGGGGTCGGAGGCTACACCTTC
CASSLLRQGVGGYTF
>TRBD1|15|TRBJ2-2|TRBV28|.
TGTGCCAGCAGTTTGGGGACAGGCTACACCGGGGAGCTGTTTTTT
CASSLGTGYTGELFF
>TRBD2|15|TRBJ2-1|TRBV4-2|.
TGTGCCAGCAGCCAACCTAGCGGGACCTACAATGAGCAGTTCTTC
CASSQPSGTYNEQFF
>TRBD1|17|TRBJ1-3|TRBV9|.
TGTGCCAGCAGCACCCGGGACAGCTTCCGCTCTGGAAACACCATATATTTT
CASSTRDSFRSGNTIYF
>.|15|TRBJ2-4|TRBV28|.
TGTGCCAGCAGTTTTAGGACAGCATTCAAAAACATTCAGTACTTC
CASSFRTAFKNIQYF